Below, 9 T cell receptor beta chains from the same sample are listed, as sequenced in a study of control samples from healthy donors and cancer patients. Clones were sequenced by immunoSEQ multiplex PCR, and TCRdb holds only the in-frame ones, with some missing. The table has 46,000 or so clones, about 93% seen once. Sequenced: PBMCs. These receptors all come from a woman aged 45-65 years with head and neck cancer.

CDR3 nucleotide sequence: TGTGCCAGCAGGAAGGGGGCAGCTAACTATGGCTACACCTTC. Its translation is CASRKGAANYGYTF. J is TRBJ1-2 and V is TRBV28; 7 bases line up with TRBD1. Unmatched junction bases numbered 4, after V lost 6 bases and J lost 0 bases. This CDR3 is 14 amino acids long. Per the germline V gene, CDR1 is MDHEN and CDR2 is SYDVKM.

This clone appeared once. The chain combines TRBV5-6 with TRBJ1-2; D possibly corresponds to TRBD1 (6 bases). Between the trimmed V and J ends, which lost 6 bases and 8 bases, there was a span of 17 bases. This CDR3 spans 13 amino acids. Germline V lookup: CDR1 SGHDT, CDR2 YYEEEE. The CDR3 DNA reads as TGTGCCAGCACCGCACGGGGGCAGGGGGGCTACACCTTC. This gives the protein CASTARGQGGYTF. Full variable domain (remainder filled in from reference TRBV5-6 and TRBJ1-2): DAGVTQSPTHLIKTRGQQVTLRCSPKSGHDTVSWYQQALGQGPQFIFQYYEEEERQRGNFPDRFSGHQFPNYSSELNVNALLLGDSALYLCASTARGQGGYTFGSGTRLTVV.

The V gene is TRBV5-6, the J gene TRBJ2-3; TRBD1 agrees at 7 bases. J was trimmed by 2 bases and V by 4 bases; bases with no gene match: 7. The CDR3 is 15 amino acids. The germline CDR1 and CDR2 sequences are SGHDT and YYEEEE. The CDR3 loop reads CASSQGQTNTDTQYF. DNA of the CDR3: TGTGCCAGCAGCCAGGGACAGACCAACACAGATACGCAGTATTTT.

This clone was picked up one time. The chain couples TRBV6-2 or TRBV6-3 to TRBJ2-7, with D uncertain. This CDR3 comprises 14 residues. CDR1 and CDR2 from the germline V gene are MNHEY and SVGEGT. V lost 0 bases and J lost 0, with 6 bases in between. The CDR3 DNA follows: TGTGCCAGCAGTTACTCCGGCGTCTCCTACGAGCAGTACTTC. The encoded protein is CASSYSGVSYEQYF.

This chain connects TRBV6-5 to TRBJ2-1; TRBD1 aligns across 9 bases. Looked up from germline, CDR1 is MNHEY and CDR2 is SVGAGI. The junction had 4 bases not matched to a gene; V was cut back by 6 bases and J by 10 bases. The CDR3 runs 12 residues. The CDR3 region has the DNA TGTGCCAGCAGGGGACAGGGCGGCGAGCAGTTCTTC. This codes for CASRGQGGEQFF.

The chain is built from TRBV7-2 and TRBJ2-7; no definite D call. Trimming left V 1 base short and J 5 bases short, with 3 bases between. CDR3 size: 11 residues. Germline CDR1 is SGHTA and CDR2 is FQGNSA. The CDR3 loop reads CASSLGDEQYF. In DNA, the CDR3 is TGTGCCAGCAGCTTAGGAGACGAGCAGTACTTC.

This clone appeared once. The genes are TRBV20-1 and TRBJ1-3, with D unclear. CDR3 length equals 12 residues. V dropped 3 bases and J dropped 3 bases, with 6 bases sitting between them. Germline V gene sequence: CDR1 DFQATT, CDR2 SNEGSKA (reference sequence). In DNA form, the CDR3 reads TGCAGTGCTAGTGGCAGTGGAAACACCATATATTTT. As protein: CSASGSGNTIYF.

The chain recombines TRBV2 with TRBJ1-6; D remains ambiguous. The CDR3 is 13 amino acids. Trimming took off 2 bases at V and 10 bases at J, with 9 bases between the two ends. The germline CDR1 and CDR2 sequences are SNHLY and FYNNEI. In nucleotides, the CDR3 is TGTGCCAGCAGTGAACAGGTTTTGTCACCCCTCCACTTT. Its translation: CASSEQVLSPLHF.

CDR3 loop: CASSLFQAGDEQFF. The CDR3 bases are TGTGCCAGCAGCTTGTTTCAGGCCGGCGATGAGCAGTTCTTC. The V gene is TRBV5-4, the J gene TRBJ2-1; D is undetermined. This CDR3 has 14 residues. V shed 1 base and J shed 8 bases, with 13 bases lying between them. Germline V gene sequence: CDR1 SGHNT, CDR2 YYREEE (reference sequence).